Each of the 3 T cell receptor beta chains below was sequenced from the same sample in a study of T-cell reconstitution after alpha-beta-depleted transplantation in children. Preparing the TCRbeta library involved the use of unique molecular identifiers. TCRdb independently ran MiXCR on the PCR reads; one entry per CDR3 protein. This table holds roughly 610,000 distinct CDR3 sequences, approximately 10% found once. Sequences were derived from PBMCs from the stem cell graft donor, sampled from the stem cell graft. These receptor sequences come from a human donor who donated a stem cell graft to a child with acute myeloid leukemia.

This clonotype appeared a few times. V and J are TRBV7-3 and TRBJ2-2, with D tentatively TRBD2 (6 bases). The V gene lost 1 base and the J gene lost 4 bases, with 13 bases spanning the gap. CDR1 SGHTA and CDR2 FQGTGA come from the germline V gene. This CDR3 contains 16 residues. In DNA form, the CDR3 reads TGTGCCAGCAGCTTAATGGCGGGAACGGTCACCGGGGAGCTGTTTTTT. Protein sequence: CASSLMAGTVTGELFF.

This clonotype was seen ten or more times. The J gene is TRBJ2-7, the V gene TRBV7-2; D remains unclear. Per germline, CDR1 SGHTA and CDR2 FQGNSA. V lost 9 bases, J lost 3 bases, and 9 bases lay in between. This CDR3 comprises 11 residues. CDR3 in amino acids: CASSLRYEQYF. CDR3 sequence (DNA): TGTGCCAGTAGTTTACGCTACGAGCAGTACTTC. The full variable domain, rest sourced from reference TRBV7-2 and TRBJ2-7, is GAGVSQSPSNKVTEKGKDVELRCDPISGHTALYWYRQSLGQGLEFLIYFQGNSAPDKSGLPSDRFSAERTGGSVSTLTIQRTQQEDSAVYLCASSLRYEQYFGPGTRLTVT.

This clonotype was found many times. This chain connects TRBV4-2 to TRBJ2-1; D might be TRBD2 (6 bases). CDR3 length: 19 amino acids. V lost 2 bases, J lost 8 bases, and 28 bases lay in between. Germline values: CDR1 LGHNA, CDR2 YNFKEQ. CDR3: CASSQQTIGSAGYGHEQFF. The CDR3 nucleotides are TGTGCCAGCAGCCAACAAACGATTGGGTCGGCGGGATATGGCCATGAGCAGTTCTTC.